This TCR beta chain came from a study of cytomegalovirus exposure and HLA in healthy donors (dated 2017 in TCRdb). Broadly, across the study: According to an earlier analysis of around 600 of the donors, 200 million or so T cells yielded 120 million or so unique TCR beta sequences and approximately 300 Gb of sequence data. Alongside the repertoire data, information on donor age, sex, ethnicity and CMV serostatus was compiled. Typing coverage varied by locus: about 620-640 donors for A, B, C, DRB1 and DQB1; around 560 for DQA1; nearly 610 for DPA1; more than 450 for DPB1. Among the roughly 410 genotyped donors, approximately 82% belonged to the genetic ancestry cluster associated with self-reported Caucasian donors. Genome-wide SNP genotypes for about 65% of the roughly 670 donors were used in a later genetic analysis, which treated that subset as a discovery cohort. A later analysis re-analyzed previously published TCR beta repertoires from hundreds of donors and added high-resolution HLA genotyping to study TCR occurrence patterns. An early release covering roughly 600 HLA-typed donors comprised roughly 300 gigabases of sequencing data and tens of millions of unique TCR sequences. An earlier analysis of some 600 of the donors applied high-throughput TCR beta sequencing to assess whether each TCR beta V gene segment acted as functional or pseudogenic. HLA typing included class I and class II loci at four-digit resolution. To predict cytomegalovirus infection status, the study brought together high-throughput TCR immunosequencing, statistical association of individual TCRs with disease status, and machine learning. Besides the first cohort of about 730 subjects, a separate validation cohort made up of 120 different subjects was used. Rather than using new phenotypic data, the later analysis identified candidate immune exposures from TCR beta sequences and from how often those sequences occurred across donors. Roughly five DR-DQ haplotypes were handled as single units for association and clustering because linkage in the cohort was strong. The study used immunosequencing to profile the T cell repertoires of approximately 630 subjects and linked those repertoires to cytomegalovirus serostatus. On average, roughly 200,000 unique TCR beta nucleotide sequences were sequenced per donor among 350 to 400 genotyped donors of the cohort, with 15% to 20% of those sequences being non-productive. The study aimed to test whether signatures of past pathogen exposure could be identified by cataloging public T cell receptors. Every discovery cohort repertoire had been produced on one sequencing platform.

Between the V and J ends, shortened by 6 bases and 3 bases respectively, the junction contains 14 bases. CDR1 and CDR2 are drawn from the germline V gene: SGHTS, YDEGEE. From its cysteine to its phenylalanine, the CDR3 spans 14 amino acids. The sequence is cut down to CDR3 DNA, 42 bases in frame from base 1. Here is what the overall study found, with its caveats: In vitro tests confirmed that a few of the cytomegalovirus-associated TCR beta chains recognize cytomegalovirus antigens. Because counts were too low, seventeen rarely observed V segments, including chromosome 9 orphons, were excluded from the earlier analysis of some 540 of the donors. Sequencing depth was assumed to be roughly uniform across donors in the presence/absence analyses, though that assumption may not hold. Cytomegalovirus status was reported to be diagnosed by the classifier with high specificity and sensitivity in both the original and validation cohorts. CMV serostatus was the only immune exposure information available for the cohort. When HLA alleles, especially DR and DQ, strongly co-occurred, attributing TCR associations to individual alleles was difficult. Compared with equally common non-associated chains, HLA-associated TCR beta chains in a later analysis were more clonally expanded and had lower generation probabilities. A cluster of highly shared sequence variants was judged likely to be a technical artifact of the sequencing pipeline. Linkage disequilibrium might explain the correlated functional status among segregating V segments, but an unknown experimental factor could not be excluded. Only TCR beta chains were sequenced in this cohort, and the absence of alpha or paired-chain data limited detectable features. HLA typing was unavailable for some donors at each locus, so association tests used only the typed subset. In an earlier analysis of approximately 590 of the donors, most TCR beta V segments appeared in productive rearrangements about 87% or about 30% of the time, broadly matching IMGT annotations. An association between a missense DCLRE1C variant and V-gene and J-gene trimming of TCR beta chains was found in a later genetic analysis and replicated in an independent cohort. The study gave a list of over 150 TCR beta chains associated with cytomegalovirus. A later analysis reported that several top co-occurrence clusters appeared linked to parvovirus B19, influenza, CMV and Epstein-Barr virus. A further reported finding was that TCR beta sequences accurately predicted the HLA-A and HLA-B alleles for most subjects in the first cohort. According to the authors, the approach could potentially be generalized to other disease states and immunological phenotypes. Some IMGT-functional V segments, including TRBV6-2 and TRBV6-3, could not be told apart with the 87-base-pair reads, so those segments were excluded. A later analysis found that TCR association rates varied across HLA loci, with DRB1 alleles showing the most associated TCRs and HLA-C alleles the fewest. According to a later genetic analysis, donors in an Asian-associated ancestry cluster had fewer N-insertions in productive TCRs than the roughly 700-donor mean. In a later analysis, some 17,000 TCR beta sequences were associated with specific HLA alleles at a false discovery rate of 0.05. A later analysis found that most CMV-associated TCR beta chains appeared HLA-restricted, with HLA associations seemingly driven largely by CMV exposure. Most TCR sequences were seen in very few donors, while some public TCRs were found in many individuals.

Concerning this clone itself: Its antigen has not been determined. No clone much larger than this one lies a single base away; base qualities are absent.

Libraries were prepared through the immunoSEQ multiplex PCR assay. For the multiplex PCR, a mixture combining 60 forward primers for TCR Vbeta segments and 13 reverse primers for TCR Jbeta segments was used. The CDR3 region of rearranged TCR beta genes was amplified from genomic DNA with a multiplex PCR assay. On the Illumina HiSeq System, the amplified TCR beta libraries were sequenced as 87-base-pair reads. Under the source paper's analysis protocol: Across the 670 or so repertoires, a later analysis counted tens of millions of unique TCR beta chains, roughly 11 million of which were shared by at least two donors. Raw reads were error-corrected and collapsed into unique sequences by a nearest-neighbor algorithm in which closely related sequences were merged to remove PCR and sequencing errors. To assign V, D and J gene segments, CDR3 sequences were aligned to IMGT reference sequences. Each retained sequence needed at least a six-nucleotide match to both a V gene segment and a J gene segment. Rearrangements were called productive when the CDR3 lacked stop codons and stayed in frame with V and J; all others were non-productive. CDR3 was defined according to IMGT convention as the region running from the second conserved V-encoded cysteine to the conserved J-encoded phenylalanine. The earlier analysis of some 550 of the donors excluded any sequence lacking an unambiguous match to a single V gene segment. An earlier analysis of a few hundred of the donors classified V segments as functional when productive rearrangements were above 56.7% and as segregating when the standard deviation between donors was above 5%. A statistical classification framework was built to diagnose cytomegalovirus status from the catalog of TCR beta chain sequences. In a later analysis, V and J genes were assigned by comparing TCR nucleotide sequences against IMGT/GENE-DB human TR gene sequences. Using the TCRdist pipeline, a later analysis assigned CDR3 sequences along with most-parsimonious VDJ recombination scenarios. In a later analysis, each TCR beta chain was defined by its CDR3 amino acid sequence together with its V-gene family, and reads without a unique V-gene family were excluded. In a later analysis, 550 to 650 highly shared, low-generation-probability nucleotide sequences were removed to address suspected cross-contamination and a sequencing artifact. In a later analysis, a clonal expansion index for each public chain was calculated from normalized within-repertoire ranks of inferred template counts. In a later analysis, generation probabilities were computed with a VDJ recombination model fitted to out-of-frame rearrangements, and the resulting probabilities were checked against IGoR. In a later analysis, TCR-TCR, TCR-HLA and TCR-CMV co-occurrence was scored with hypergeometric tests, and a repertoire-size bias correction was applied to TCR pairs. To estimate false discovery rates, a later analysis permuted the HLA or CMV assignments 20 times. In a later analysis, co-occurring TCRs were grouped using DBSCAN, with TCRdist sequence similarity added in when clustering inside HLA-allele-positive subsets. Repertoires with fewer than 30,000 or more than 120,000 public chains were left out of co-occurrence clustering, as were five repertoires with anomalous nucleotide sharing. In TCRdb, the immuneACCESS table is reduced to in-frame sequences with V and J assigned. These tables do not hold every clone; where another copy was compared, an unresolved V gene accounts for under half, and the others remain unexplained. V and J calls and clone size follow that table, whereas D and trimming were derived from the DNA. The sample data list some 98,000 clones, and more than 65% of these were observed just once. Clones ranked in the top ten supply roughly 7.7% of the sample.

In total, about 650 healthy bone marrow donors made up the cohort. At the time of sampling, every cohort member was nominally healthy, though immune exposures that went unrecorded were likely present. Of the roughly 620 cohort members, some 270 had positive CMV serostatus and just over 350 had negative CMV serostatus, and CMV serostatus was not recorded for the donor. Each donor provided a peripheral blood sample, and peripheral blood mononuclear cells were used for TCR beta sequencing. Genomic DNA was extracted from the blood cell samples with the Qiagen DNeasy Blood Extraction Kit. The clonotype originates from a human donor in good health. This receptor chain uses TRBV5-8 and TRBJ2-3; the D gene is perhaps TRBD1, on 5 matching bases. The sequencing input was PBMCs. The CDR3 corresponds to CASKVGGQTDTQYF. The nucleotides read TGTGCCAGCAAGGTTGGCGGACAAACAGATACGCAGTATTTT.